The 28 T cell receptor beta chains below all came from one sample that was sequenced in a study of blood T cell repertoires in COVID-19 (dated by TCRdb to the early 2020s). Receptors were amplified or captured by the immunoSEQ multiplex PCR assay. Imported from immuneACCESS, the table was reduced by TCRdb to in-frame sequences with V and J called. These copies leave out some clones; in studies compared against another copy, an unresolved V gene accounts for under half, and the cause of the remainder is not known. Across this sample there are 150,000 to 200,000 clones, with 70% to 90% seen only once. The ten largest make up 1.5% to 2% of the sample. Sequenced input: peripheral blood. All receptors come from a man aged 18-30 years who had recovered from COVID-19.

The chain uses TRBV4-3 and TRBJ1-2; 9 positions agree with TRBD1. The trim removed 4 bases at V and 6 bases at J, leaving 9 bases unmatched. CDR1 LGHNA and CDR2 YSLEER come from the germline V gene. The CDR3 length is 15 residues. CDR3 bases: TGCGCCAGCAGCCGCGGACAGGGGACGTTTGATGGCTACACCTTC. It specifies CASSRGQGTFDGYTF.

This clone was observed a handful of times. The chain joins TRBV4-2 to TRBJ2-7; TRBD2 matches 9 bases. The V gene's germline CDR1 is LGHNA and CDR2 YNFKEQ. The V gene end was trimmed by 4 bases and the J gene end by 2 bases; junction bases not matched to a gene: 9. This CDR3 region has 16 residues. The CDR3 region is CASSLFPTSGPYEQYF. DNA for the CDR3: TGTGCCAGCAGCCTTTTCCCGACTAGCGGACCCTACGAGCAGTACTTC.

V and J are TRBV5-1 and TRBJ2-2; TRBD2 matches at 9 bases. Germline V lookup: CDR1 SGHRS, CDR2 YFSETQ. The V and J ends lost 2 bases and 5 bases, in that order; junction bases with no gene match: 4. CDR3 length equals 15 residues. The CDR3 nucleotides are TGCGCCAGCAGCTTCGCGGGAGGGCAAACCGGGGAGCTGTTTTTT. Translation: CASSFAGGQTGELFF.

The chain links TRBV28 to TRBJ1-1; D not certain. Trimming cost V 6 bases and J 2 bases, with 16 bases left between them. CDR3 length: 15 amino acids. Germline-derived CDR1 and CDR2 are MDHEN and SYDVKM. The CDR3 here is CASSFQQYRNTEAFF. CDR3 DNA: TGTGCCAGCAGCTTCCAACAGTACCGCAACACTGAAGCTTTCTTT.

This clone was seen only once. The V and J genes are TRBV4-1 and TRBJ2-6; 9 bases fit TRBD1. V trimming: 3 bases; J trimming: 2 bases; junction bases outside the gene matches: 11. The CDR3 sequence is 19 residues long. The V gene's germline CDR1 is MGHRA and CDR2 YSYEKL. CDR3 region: CASSHSSTGGAPGANVLTF. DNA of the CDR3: TGCGCCAGCAGCCACTCCTCGACAGGGGGTGCCCCTGGGGCCAACGTCCTGACTTTC.

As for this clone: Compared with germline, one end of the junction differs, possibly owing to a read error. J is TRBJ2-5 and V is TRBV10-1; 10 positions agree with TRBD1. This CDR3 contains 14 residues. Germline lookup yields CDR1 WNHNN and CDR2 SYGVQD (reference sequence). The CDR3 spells CASSGDRGTESQYF. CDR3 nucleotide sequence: TGCGCCAGCAGTGGGGACAGGGGAACAGAGAGCCAGTACTTC.

The CDR3 loop reads CASSEGALDQPQHF. The CDR3 coding sequence is TGCGCCAGCAGTGAGGGAGCTCTAGATCAGCCCCAGCATTTT. This sequence joins TRBV10-2 and TRBJ1-5; D not resolved. With 2 bases removed from V and 5 bases from J, the gap between germline ends came to 10 bases. CDR1 and CDR2 (germline): WSHSY, SAAADI. The CDR3 totals 14 residues.

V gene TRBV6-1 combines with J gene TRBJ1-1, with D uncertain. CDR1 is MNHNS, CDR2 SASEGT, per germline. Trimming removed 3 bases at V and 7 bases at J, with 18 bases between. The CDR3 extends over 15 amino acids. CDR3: CASSEGILRAVEAFF. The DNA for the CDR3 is TGTGCCAGCAGTGAGGGTATACTGAGGGCGGTTGAAGCTTTCTTT.

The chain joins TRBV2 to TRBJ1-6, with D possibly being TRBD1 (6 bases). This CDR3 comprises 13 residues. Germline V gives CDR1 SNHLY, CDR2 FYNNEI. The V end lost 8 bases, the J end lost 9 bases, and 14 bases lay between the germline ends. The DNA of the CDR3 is TGTGCCAGCTCAGGAGACAGGCTTTCACCCCTCCACTTT. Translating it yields CASSGDRLSPLHF. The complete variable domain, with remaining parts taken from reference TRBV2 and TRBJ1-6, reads EPEVTQTPSHQVTQMGQEVILRCVPISNHLYFYWYRQILGQKVEFLVSFYNNEISEKSEIFDDQFSVERPDGSNFTLKIRSTKLEDSAMYFCASSGDRLSPLHFGNGTRLTVT.

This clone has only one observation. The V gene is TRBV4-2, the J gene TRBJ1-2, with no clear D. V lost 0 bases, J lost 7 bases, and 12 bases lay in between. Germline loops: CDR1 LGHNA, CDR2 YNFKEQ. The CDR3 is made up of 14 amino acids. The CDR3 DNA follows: TGTGCCAGCAGCCAAGAGGCAGGAATTCCTGGCTACACCTTC. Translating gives CASSQEAGIPGYTF.

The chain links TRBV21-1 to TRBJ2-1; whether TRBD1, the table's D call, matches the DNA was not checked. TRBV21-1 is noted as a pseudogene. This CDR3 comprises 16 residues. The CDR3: CASSKDLAPVFNEQFF. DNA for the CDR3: TGTGCCAGCAGCAAAGATTTGGCTCCTGTCTTCAATGAGCAGTTCTTC.

CDR3 sequence reads: CASSASLGREWETQYF. The CDR3 DNA follows: TGTGCCAGCAGTGCCTCCCTGGGGCGGGAGTGGGAGACCCAGTACTTC. The rearrangement links TRBV28 to TRBJ2-5; 7 nucleotides line up with TRBD2. The CDR3 runs 16 residues. From germline, CDR1 is MDHEN and CDR2 SYDVKM. J was trimmed by 5 bases and V by 5 bases; bases with no gene match: 14.

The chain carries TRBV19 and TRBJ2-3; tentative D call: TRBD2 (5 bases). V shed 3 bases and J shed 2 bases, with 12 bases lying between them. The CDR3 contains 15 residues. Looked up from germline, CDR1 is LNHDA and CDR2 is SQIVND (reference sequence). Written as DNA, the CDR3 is TGTGCCAGTAGTATGTTGAGCGGTCCCACAGATACGCAGTATTTT. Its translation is CASSMLSGPTDTQYF.

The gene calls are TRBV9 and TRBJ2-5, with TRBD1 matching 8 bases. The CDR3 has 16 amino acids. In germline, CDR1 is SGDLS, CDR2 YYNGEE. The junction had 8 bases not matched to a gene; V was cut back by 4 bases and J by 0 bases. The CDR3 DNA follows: TGTGCCAGCAGCTACCGGGACAGGCTTCACCAAGAGACCCAGTACTTC. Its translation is CASSYRDRLHQETQYF.

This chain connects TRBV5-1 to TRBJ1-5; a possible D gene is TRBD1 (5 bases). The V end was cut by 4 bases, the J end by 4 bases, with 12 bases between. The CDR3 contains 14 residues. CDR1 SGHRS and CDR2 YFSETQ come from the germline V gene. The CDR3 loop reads CASSPGLGNQPQHF. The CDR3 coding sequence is TGCGCCAGCAGCCCAGGGCTGGGTAATCAGCCCCAGCATTTT.

CDR3: CASRSRTGIGKRVHEQYF. The CDR3 coding sequence is TGTGCAAGTCGCTCCAGAACTGGGATCGGGAAAAGGGTCCACGAGCAGTACTTC. The chain couples TRBV12-2 to TRBJ2-7; TRBD2 reflects the table's D call only, with no check against the DNA. TRBV12-2 is a documented pseudogene. The CDR3 sequence is 18 residues long.

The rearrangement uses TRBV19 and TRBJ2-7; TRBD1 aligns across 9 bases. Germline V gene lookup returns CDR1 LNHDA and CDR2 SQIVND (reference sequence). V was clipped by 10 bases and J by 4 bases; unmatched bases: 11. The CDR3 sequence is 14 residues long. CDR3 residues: CATNSGTGQYEQYF. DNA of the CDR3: TGTGCCACTAACTCCGGGACAGGGCAATACGAGCAGTACTTC.

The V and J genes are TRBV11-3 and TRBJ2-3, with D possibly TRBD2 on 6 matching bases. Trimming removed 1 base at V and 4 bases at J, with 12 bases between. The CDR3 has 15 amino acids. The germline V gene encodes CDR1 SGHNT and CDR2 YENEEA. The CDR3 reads CASSLGSPGADTQYF. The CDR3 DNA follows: TGTGCCAGCAGCTTAGGTAGCCCGGGAGCAGATACGCAGTATTTT.

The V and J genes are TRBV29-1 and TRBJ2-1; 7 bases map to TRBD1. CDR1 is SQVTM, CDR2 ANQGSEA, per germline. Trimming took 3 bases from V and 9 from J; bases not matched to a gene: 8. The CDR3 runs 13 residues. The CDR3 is CSVDRGQNPEQFF. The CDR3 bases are TGCAGCGTTGATAGGGGACAGAACCCTGAGCAGTTCTTC.

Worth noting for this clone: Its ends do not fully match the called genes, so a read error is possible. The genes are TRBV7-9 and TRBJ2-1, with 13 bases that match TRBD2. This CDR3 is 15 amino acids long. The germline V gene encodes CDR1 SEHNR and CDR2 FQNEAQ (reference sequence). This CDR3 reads CASSLGLAGAVEQFF. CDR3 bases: TGTGCCAGCAGTTTAGGACTAGCGGGAGCAGTTGAGCAGTTCTTC.

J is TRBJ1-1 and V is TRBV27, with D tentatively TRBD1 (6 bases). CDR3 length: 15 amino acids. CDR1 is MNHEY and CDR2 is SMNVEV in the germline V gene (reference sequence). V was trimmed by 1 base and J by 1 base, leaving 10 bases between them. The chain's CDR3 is CASSLYRDTNTEAFF. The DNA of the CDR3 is TGTGCCAGCAGTTTATACAGGGACACGAACACTGAAGCTTTCTTT.

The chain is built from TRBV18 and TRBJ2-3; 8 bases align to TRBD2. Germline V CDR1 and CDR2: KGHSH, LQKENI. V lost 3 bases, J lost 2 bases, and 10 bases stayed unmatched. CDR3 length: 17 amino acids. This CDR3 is CASSPLIAGLNTDTQYF. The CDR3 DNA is TGTGCCAGCTCACCGCTCATAGCGGGACTTAACACAGATACGCAGTATTTT.

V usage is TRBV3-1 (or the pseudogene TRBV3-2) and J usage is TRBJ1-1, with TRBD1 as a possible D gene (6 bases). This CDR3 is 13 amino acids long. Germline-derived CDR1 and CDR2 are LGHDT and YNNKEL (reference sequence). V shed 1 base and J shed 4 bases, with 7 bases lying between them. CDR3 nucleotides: TGTGCCAGCAGCCAAGGGGGGCTCACTGAAGCTTTCTTT. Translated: CASSQGGLTEAFF.

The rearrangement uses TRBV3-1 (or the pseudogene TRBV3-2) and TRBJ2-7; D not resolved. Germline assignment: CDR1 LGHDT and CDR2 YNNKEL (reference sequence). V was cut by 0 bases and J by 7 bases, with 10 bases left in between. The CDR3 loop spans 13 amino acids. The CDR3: CASSQEVLREQYF. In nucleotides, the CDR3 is TGTGCCAGCAGCCAAGAGGTATTGCGGGAGCAGTACTTC.

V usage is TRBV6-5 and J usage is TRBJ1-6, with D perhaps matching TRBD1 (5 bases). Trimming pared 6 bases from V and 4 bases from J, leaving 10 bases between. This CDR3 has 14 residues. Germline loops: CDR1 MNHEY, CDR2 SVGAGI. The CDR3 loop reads CASSLTDYNSPLHF. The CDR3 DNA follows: TGTGCCAGCAGCCTGACAGATTATAATTCACCCCTCCACTTT.

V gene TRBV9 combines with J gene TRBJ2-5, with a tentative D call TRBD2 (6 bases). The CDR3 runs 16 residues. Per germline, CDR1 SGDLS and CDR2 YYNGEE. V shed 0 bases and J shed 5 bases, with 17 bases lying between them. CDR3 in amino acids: CASSVVPGEGRETQYF. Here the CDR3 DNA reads TGTGCCAGCAGCGTAGTTCCGGGAGAGGGGCGGGAGACCCAGTACTTC.

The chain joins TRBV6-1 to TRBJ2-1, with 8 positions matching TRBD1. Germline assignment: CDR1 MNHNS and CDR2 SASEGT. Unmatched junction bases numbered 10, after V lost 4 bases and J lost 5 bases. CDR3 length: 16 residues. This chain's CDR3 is CASSGRRQGYNNEQFF. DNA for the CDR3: TGTGCCAGCAGTGGGCGGCGACAGGGGTACAACAATGAGCAGTTCTTC.

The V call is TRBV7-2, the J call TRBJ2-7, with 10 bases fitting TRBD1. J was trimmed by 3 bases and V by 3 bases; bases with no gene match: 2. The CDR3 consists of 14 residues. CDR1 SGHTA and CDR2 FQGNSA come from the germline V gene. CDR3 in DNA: TGTGCCAGCAGCTTTGGGACAGGGGACTACGAGCAGTACTTC. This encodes CASSFGTGDYEQYF.